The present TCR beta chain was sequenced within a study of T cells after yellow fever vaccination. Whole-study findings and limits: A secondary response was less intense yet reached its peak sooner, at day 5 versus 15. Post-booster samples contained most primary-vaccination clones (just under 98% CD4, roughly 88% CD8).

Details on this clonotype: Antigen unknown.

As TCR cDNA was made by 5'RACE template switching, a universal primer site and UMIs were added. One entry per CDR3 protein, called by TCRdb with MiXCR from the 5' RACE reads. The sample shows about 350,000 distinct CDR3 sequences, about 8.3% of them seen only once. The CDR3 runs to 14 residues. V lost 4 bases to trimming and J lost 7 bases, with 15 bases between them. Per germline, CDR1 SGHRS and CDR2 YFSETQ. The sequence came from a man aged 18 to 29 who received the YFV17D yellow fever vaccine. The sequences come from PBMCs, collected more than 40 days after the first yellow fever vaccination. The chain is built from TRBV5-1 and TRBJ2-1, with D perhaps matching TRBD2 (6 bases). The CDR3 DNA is TGCGCCAGCAGCGCGGGACTGGGAATGAATGAGCAGTTCTTC. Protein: CASSAGLGMNEQFF. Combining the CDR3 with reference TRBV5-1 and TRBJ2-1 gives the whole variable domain KAGVTQTPRYLIKTRGQQVTLSCSPISGHRSVSWYQQTPGQGLQFLFEYFSETQRNKGNFPGRFSGRQFSNSRSEMNVSTLELGDSALYLCASSAGLGMNEQFFGPGTRLTVL.